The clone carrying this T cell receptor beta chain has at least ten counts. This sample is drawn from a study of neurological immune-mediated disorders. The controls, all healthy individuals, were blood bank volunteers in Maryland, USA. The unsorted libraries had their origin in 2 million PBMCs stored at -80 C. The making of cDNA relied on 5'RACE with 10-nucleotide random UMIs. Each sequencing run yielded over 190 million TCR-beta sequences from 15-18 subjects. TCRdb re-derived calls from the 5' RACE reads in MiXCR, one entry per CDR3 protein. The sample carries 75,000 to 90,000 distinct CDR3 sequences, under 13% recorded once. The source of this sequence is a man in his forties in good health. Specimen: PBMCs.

The CDR3 sequence: CAIWDMNTEAFF. The DNA for the CDR3 is TGTGCCATCTGGGATATGAACACTGAAGCTTTCTTT. V gene TRBV10-3 combines with J gene TRBJ1-1; D is unresolved. The CDR3 is 12 amino acids. Trimming stripped 8 bases from V and 0 bases from J, with 7 bases between. Germline assignment: CDR1 ENHRY and CDR2 SYGVKD.